These 2 T cell receptor beta chains originate from one sample sequenced in a study of response to subunit inactivated influenza vaccine. TCRdb itself ran the RT-PCR reads through MiXCR, one entry per CDR3 protein. The sample has 710,000 or so distinct CDR3 sequences; less than 20% are singletons. This specimen consisted of PBMCs from blood, obtained 11 to 12 days after vaccination. These receptors were collected from a man over 45 who received an inactivated influenza vaccine.

This clonotype was observed a few times. V usage is TRBV5-1 and J usage is TRBJ1-2; weak D call: TRBD1 (5 bases). The CDR3 totals 15 residues. V lost 4 bases and J 0 bases, leaving 13 bases between the germline ends. CDR1 SGHRS and CDR2 YFSETQ come from the germline V gene. CDR3 nucleotides: TGCGCCAGCAGCCCCCTGGGGGGGACTAACTATGGCTACACCTTC. Translated, it gives CASSPLGGTNYGYTF.

This clonotype showed up just a few times. The gene calls are TRBV20-1 and TRBJ2-3, with D perhaps assigned TRBD1 or TRBD2 (6 bases each). CDR1 is DFQATT, CDR2 SNEGSKA, per germline (reference sequence). Trimming pared 1 base from V and 3 bases from J, leaving 14 bases between. The CDR3 has 15 amino acids. For the CDR3, the DNA is TGCAGTGCTAGAGTATCCGGGGGCGAGACAGATACGCAGTATTTT. Translated: CSARVSGGETDTQYF.